These 8 T cell receptor beta chains originate from one sample sequenced in a study of T cell responses to AZD1222 COVID-19 vaccine. Some clones are missing from TCRdb's copy, which holds only in-frame ones; the method was immunoSEQ multiplex PCR. This sample yields 90,000 to 140,000 clones, of which about 91% are seen a single time; 44% belongs to the top ten. This sample comprised peripheral blood, obtained 28 days after the second AZD1222 dose. The receptor source for this set is an adult who received the AZD1222 COVID-19 vaccine.

This clone has just a few counts. This chain connects TRBV11-3 to TRBJ2-7, with TRBD2 matching over 9 bases. The germline CDR1 and CDR2 sequences are SGHNT and YENEEA. J lost 10 bases, V lost 5 bases, and 9 bases had no gene match. CDR3 length: 13 residues. CDR3 sequence reads: CASSRTSAGEQYF. CDR3 in DNA: TGTGCCAGCAGCCGGACTAGCGCCGGGGAACAGTACTTC.

The chain links TRBV5-1 to TRBJ2-3, with D possibly TRBD2 on 6 matching bases. Trimming stripped 0 bases from V and 4 bases from J, with 12 bases between. CDR1 is SGHRS, CDR2 YFSETQ, per germline. The CDR3 covers 15 residues. The CDR3 nucleotides are TGCGCCAGCAGCTTGGGACTAGGAGGGGCAGATACGCAGTATTTT. This sequence encodes CASSLGLGGADTQYF.

The CDR3 DNA follows: TGTGCCAGCAGACTGGGGTGGGGGTCCTACGAGCAGTACTTC. This gives the protein CASRLGWGSYEQYF. This chain links TRBV5-6 with TRBJ2-7; D could derive from TRBD1 or TRBD2 (5 bases each). Germline CDR1 and CDR2: SGHDT and YYEEEE. The germline V and J ends were trimmed by 5 bases and 1 base, with 13 bases remaining between them. CDR3 length equals 14 residues.

J is TRBJ2-7 and V is TRBV27; D is undetermined. V was clipped by 6 bases and J by 0 bases, with 18 bases between them. This CDR3 spans 16 amino acids. Germline V gene lookup returns CDR1 MNHEY and CDR2 SMNVEV (reference sequence). Written as DNA, the CDR3 is TGTGCCAGCAGCTACTCCTCTAGTTACGGCTCCTACGAGCAGTACTTC. Amino acids: CASSYSSSYGSYEQYF.

CDR3 residues: CSASTELYGYTF. The CDR3 nucleotides read TGCAGTGCTAGTACAGAACTCTATGGCTACACCTTC. The chain carries TRBV20-1 and TRBJ1-2; D call uncertain. Trimming pared 3 bases from V and 4 bases from J, leaving 9 bases between. Germline lookup yields CDR1 DFQATT and CDR2 SNEGSKA (reference sequence). The length of the CDR3 is 12 residues.

The rearrangement uses TRBV18 and TRBJ2-1; 10 bases map to TRBD2. With V trimmed by 3 bases and J by 4 bases, 6 bases remained unmatched. The CDR3 totals 16 residues. Germline V lookup: CDR1 KGHSH, CDR2 LQKENI. CDR3 region: CASSPPSGSTYNEQFF. The CDR3 DNA sequence: TGTGCCAGCTCACCTCCTAGCGGGAGCACATACAATGAGCAGTTCTTC.

The chain is built from TRBV9 and TRBJ1-1; maybe TRBD1 (5 bases). The germline V and J ends were trimmed by 6 bases and 2 bases, with 17 bases remaining between them. CDR1 is SGDLS, CDR2 YYNGEE, per germline. The CDR3 totals 15 residues. The CDR3 region has the DNA TGTGCCAGCACCCCCCCCGGGACGGCTAACACTGAAGCTTTCTTT. Its translation: CASTPPGTANTEAFF.

V gene TRBV3-1 (or the pseudogene TRBV3-2) combines with J gene TRBJ1-5, with D perhaps TRBD1 (5 bases). V lost 1 base and J 7 bases, leaving 11 bases between the germline ends. The germline V gene has CDR1 LGHDT and CDR2 YNNKEL (reference sequence). There are 14 residues in the CDR3. This chain's CDR3 is CASSQAGIGQPQHF. CDR3 DNA sequence: TGTGCCAGCAGCCAAGCAGGGATTGGGCAGCCCCAGCATTTT.